This TCR beta chain was recovered during a study of graft-versus-host responses after intestinal transplantation. With 5 bases clipped from V and 6 bases from J, the junction kept 3 bases outside the gene matches. This CDR3 region has 13 residues. Germline CDR1 reads MNHEY; CDR2 reads SMNVEV (reference sequence). The repertoire was sequenced with immunoSEQ multiplex PCR; TCRdb's copy has only in-frame clones and lacks some. The sample records 90,000 to 150,000 clones, 90% to 95% being singletons. Comments on this clone: Its antigen is not identified.

The sequencing here drew on unstimulated CD4+ T cells sorted from spleen or lymph node cells, taken before intestinal transplant. The TCR comes from a human donor who received an intestinal transplant. V and J are TRBV27 and TRBJ2-3; 9 positions agree with TRBD1. In DNA, the CDR3 is TGTGCCAGCAGTCTCGACAGGGGGGATACGCAGTATTTT. As protein: CASSLDRGDTQYF.